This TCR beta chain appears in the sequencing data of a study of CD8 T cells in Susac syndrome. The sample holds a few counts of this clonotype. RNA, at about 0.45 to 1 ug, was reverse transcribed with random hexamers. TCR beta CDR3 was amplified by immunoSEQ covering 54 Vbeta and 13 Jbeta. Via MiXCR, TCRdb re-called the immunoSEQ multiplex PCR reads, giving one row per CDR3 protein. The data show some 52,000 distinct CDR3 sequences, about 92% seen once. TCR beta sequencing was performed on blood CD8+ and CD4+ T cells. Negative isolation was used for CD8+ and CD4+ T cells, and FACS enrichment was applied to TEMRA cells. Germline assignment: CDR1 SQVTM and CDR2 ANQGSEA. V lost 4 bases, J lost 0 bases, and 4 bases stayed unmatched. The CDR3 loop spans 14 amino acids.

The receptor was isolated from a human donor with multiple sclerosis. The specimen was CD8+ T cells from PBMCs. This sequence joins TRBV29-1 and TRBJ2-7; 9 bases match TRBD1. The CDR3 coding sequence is TGCAGCGTTGTGGGACAGGGCAGCTCCTACGAGCAGTACTTC. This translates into CSVVGQGSSYEQYF.